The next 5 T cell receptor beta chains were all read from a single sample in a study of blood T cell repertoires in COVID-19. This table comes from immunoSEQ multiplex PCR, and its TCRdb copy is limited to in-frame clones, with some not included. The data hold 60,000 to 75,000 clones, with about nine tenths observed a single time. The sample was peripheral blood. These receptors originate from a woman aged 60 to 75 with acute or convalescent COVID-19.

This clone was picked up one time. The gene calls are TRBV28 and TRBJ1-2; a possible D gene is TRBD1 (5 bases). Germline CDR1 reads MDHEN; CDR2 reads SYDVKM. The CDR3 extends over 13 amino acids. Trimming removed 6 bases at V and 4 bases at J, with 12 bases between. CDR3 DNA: TGTGCCAGCAGAACAGGTTTAGTCTATGGCTACACCTTC. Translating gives CASRTGLVYGYTF.

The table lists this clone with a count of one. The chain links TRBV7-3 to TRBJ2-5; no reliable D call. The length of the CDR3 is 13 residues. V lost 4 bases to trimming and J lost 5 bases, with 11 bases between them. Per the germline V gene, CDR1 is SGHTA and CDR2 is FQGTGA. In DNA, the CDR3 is TGTGCCAGCAGCTCTTATATCAGGGAGACCCAGTACTTC. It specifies CASSSYIRETQYF. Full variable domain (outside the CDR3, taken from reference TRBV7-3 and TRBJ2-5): GAGVSQTPSNKVTEKGKYVELRCDPISGHTALYWYRQSLGQGPEFLIYFQGTGAADDSGLPNDRFFAVRPEGSVSTLKIQRTERGDSAVYLCASSSYIRETQYFGPGTRLLVL.

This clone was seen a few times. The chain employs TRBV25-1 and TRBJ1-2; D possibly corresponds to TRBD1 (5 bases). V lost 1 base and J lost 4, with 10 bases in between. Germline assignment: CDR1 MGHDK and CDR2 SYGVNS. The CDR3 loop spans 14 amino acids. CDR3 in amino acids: CASSESGGTYGYTF. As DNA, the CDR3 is TGTGCCAGCAGTGAATCGGGGGGAACCTATGGCTACACCTTC.

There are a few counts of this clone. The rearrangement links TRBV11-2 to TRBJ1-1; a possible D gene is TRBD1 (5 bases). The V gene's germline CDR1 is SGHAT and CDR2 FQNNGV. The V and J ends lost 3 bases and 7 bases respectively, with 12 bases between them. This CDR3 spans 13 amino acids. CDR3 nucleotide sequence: TGTGCCAGCAGCTTGAAAAGGGGCAGTGAAGCTTTCTTT. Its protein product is CASSLKRGSEAFF.

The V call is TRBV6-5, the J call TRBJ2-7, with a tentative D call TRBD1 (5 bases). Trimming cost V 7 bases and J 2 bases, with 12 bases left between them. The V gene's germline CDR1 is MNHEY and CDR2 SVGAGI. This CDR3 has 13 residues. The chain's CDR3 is CASIQGFTYEQYF. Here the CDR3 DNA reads TGTGCCAGCATCCAGGGTTTCACCTACGAGCAGTACTTC.